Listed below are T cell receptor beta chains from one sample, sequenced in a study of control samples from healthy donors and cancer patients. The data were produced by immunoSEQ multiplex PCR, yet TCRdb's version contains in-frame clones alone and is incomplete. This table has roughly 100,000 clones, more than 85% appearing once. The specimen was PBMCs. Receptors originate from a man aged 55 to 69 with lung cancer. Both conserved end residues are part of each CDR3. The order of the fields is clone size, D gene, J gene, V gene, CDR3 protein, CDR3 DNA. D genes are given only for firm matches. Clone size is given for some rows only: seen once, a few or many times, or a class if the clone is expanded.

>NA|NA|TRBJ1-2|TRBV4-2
CASSQVPSNYGYTF
TGTGCCAGCAGCCAAGTACCCTCAAACTATGGCTACACCTTC
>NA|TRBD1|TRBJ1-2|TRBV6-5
CASSREQGAYYGYTF
TGTGCCAGCAGTAGAGAACAGGGGGCATACTATGGCTACACCTTC
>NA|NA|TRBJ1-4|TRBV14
CASSRSRDEKLFF
TGTGCCAGCAGCCGCTCTAGAGATGAAAAACTGTTTTTT
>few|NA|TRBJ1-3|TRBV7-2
CASSKRTGFSGNTIYF
TGTGCCAGCAGCAAACGAACAGGGTTCTCTGGAAACACCATATATTTT
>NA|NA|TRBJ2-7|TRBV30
CAWSVRDTYEQYF
TGTGCCTGGAGTGTGCGGGACACTTACGAGCAGTACTTC
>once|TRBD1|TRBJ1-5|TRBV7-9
CASTRGNQPQHF
TGTGCCAGCACCAGGGGGAACCAGCCCCAGCATTTT
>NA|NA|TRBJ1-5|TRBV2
CASSGQGVGAQPQHF
TGTGCCAGCAGTGGGCAAGGGGTTGGGGCTCAGCCCCAGCATTTT
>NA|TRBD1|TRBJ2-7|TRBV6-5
CASSLTGSYEQYF
TGTGCCAGCAGTCTGACAGGGTCCTACGAGCAGTACTTC
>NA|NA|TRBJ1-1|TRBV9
CASSTTGQNTEAFF
TGTGCCAGCAGTACTACGGGGCAGAACACTGAAGCTTTCTTT
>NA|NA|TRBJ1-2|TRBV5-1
CASSLILQGGVDGYTF
TGCGCCAGCAGCTTGATCTTACAGGGCGGTGTCGATGGCTACACCTTC
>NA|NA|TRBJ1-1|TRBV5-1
CASSPLEGVNTEAFF
TGCGCCAGCAGCCCCCTTGAGGGGGTTAACACTGAAGCTTTCTTT
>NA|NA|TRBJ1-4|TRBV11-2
CASSRNAGGDEKLFF
TGTGCCAGCAGCCGTAACGCAGGAGGGGATGAAAAACTGTTTTTT
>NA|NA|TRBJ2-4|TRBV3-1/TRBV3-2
CASSQGLSKEKNIQYF
TGTGCCAGCAGCCAGGGTCTTAGCAAAGAGAAAAACATTCAGTACTTC
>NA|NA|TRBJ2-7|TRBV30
CAWRGGQSFHEQYF
TGTGCCTGGAGAGGTGGACAGTCCTTCCACGAGCAGTACTTC
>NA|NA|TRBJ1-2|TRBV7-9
CASSLQGSYGYTF
TGTGCCAGCAGCTTGCAGGGTAGCTATGGCTACACCTTC
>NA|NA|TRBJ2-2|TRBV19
CASSIALPSTGTGELFF
TGTGCCAGTAGTATAGCATTACCATCGACGGGGACCGGGGAGCTGTTTTTT
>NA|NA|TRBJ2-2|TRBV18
CASSPISANTGELFF
TGTGCCAGCTCACCAATTTCCGCGAACACCGGGGAGCTGTTTTTT
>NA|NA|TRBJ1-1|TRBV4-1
CASSQVGPLRETEAFF
TGCGCCAGCAGCCAAGTGGGCCCGCTCAGGGAAACTGAAGCTTTCTTT
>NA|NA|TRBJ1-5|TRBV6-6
CASSPGRTQPQHF
TGTGCCAGCAGCCCCGGGCGGACTCAGCCCCAGCATTTT
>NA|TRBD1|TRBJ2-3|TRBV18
CASSPLQGAEDTQYF
TGTGCCAGCTCACCATTACAGGGGGCAGAAGATACGCAGTATTTT
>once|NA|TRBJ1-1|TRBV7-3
CASSSRMDPEAFF
TGTGCCAGCAGCTCCCGTATGGATCCTGAAGCTTTCTTT
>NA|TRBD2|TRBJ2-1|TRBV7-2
CASSPTSAGEQFF
TGTGCCAGCAGCCCGACTAGCGCGGGCGAGCAGTTCTTC
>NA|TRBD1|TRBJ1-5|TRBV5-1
CASSLDDRAGNQPQHF
TGCGCCAGCAGCTTGGATGACAGGGCCGGCAATCAGCCCCAGCATTTT
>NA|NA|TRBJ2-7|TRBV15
CATSRDQPGAYEQYF
TGTGCCACCAGCAGAGATCAACCGGGTGCCTACGAGCAGTACTTC
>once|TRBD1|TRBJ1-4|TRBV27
CASRRQGAGEKLFF
TGTGCCAGCCGTCGACAGGGTGCAGGTGAAAAACTGTTTTTT
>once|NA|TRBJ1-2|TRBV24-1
CATRGPDYGYTF
TGTGCCACCAGGGGTCCTGACTATGGCTACACCTTC
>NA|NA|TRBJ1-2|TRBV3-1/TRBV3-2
CASSLSGASGYTF
TGTGCCAGCAGCCTTTCAGGGGCATCTGGCTACACCTTC
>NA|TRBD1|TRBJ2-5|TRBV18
CASSPPGTGEETQYF
TGTGCCAGCTCACCACCTGGGACAGGGGAAGAGACCCAGTACTTC
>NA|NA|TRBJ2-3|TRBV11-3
CASSSSRGAATDTQYF
TGTGCCAGCAGCTCATCCCGGGGGGCTGCCACAGATACGCAGTATTTT
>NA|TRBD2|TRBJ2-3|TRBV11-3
CASSPRWAGGLVLADTQYF
TGTGCCAGCAGTCCTAGATGGGCGGGGGGGCTGGTTTTGGCAGATACGCAGTATTTT
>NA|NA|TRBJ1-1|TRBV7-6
CASSRRKNTEAFF
TGTGCCAGCAGCCGGCGGAAGAACACTGAAGCTTTCTTT
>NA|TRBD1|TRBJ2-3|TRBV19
CASSIGQGEGTDTQYF
TGTGCCAGTAGTATCGGACAGGGCGAGGGGACAGATACGCAGTATTTT
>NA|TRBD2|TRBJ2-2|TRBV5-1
CASSPQGGGTGELFF
TGCGCCAGCAGCCCTCAGGGCGGGGGCACCGGGGAGCTGTTTTTT
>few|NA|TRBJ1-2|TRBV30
CAWNRELNYGYTF
TGTGCCTGGAATAGAGAACTTAACTATGGCTACACCTTC
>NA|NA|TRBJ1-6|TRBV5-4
CASSFGTLGSYNSPLHF
TGTGCCAGCAGCTTTGGAACATTAGGCTCCTATAATTCACCCCTCCACTTT
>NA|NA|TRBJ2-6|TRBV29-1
CSVEDPYQANVLTF
TGCAGCGTTGAAGATCCGTACCAGGCCAACGTCCTGACTTTC
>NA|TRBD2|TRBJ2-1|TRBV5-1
CASSLERGGYNEQFF
TGCGCCAGCAGCTTAGAGCGGGGGGGATACAATGAGCAGTTCTTC
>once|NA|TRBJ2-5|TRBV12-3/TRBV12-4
CASSFRGKETQYF
TGTGCCAGCAGTTTTCGAGGGAAAGAGACCCAGTACTTC
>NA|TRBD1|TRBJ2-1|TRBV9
CASSVAHTSGGEQFF
TGTGCCAGCAGCGTAGCCCATACGTCAGGGGGTGAGCAGTTCTTC
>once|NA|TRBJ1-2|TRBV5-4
CASSLGGSGGSGYTF
TGTGCCAGCAGCTTGGGGGGAAGTGGGGGCTCTGGCTACACCTTC
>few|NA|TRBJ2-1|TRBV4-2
CASSQDTVGSSEFF
TGTGCCAGCAGCCAAGATACCGTGGGGTCGTCGGAGTTCTTC
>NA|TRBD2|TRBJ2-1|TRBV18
CASSPGTSGRYNEQFF
TGTGCCAGCTCCCCCGGGACTAGCGGGCGGTACAATGAGCAGTTCTTC
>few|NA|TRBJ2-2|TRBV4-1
CARSRLRPTTGELFF
TGCGCCCGCAGCCGCCTCAGACCAACCACCGGGGAGCTGTTTTTT
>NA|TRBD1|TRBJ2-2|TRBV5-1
CASSRQGADTGELFF
TGCGCCAGCAGCCGTCAGGGGGCAGACACCGGGGAGCTGTTTTTT
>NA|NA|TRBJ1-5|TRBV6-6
CAISLQGKGNQPQHF
TGTGCCATCTCCCTCCAGGGAAAGGGCAATCAGCCCCAGCATTTT
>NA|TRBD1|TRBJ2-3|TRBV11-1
CASSSVQGTDTQYF
TGTGCCAGCAGCTCAGTACAGGGGACAGATACGCAGTATTTT
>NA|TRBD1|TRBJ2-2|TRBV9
CASSLRTGGNTGELFF
TGTGCCAGCAGCCTTCGGACAGGGGGGAACACCGGGGAGCTGTTTTTT
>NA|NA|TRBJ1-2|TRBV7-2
CASSLPKGNGYTF
TGTGCCAGCAGCTTACCGAAAGGCAATGGCTACACCTTC
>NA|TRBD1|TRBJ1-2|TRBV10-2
CASRDGQGSTYGYTF
TGCGCCAGCAGGGATGGACAGGGATCTACCTATGGCTACACCTTC
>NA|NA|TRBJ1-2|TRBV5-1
CASRPSDSRSNYGYTF
TGCGCCAGCAGACCATCGGACAGCCGGTCTAACTATGGCTACACCTTC
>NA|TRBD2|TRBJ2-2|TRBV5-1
CASSLVLAGENTGELFF
TGCGCCAGCAGCTTGGTACTAGCGGGGGAAAACACCGGGGAGCTGTTTTTT
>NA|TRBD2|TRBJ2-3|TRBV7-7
CASSFGLAEDTQYF
TGTGCCAGCAGCTTCGGACTAGCGGAAGATACGCAGTATTTT
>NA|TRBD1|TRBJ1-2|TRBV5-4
CASTNRDRGLGYTF
TGTGCCAGCACCAACCGGGACAGGGGACTGGGCTACACCTTC